This T cell receptor beta chain was observed in a study of blood T cell repertoires in COVID-19. At the level of the study: Samples taken during acute and convalescent COVID-19 were collected in the United States, Italy and Spain.

Per the study methods: Reference gene primer amplification in the assay estimated nucleated cell counts. The repertoire was sequenced with immunoSEQ multiplex PCR; TCRdb's copy has only in-frame clones and lacks some. Clone size and V and J calls were adopted from that table, with D and trimming inferred from the DNA. The data hold over 600,000 clones, with about nine tenths observed a single time. Germline CDR1 is MNHNS and CDR2 is SASEGT. This CDR3 has 15 residues. J was trimmed by 5 bases and V by 3 bases; bases with no gene match: 7. The sequence came from a woman aged 18-29 years with acute or convalescent COVID-19. The chain employs TRBV6-1 and TRBJ2-5, with TRBD2 identical over 9 bases. Sequences were obtained from peripheral blood. The CDR3 sequence: CASSENSGGMETQYF. The CDR3 DNA reads as TGTGCCAGCAGTGAGAATAGCGGGGGTATGGAGACCCAGTACTTC.